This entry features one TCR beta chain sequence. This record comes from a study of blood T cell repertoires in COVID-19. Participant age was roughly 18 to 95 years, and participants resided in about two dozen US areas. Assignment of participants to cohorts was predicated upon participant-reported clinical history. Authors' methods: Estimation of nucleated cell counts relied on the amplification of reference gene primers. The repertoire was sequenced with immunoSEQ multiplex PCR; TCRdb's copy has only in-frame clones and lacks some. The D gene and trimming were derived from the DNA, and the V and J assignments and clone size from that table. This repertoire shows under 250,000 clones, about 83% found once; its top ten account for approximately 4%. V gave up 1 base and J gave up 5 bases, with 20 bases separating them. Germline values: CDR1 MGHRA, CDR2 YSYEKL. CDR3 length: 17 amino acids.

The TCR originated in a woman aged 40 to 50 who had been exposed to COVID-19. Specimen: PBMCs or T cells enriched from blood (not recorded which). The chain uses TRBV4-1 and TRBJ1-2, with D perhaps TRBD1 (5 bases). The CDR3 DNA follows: TGCGCCAGCAGCCAAGGGCTAGCCGGGGGTCGGAGGTATGGCTACACCTTC. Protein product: CASSQGLAGGRRYGYTF.